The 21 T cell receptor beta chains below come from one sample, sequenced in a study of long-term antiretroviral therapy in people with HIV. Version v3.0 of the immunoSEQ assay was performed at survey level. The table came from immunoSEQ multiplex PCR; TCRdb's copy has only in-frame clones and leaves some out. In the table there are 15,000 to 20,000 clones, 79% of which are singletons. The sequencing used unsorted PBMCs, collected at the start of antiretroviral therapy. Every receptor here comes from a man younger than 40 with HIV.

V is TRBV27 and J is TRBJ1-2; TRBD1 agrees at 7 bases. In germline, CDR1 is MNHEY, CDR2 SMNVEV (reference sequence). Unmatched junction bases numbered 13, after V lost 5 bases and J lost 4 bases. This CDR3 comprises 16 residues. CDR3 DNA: TGTGCCAGCAGTCCTTCAACAGGGGCTAACCCCTATGGCTACACCTTC. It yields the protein CASSPSTGANPYGYTF.

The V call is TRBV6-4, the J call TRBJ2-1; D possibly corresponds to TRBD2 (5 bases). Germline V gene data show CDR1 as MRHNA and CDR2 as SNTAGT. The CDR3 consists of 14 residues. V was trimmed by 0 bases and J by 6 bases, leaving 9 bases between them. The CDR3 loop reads CASSDSASSNEQFF. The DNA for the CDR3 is TGTGCCAGCAGTGACTCTGCTAGCTCCAATGAGCAGTTCTTC.

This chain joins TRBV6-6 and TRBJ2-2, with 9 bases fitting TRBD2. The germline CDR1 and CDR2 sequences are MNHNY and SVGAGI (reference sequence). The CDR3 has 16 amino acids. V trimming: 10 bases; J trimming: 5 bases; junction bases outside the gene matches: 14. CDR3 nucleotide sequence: TGTGCCACCAAACCTTTAGCGGGAGAATTGACCGGGGAGCTGTTTTTT. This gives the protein CATKPLAGELTGELFF.

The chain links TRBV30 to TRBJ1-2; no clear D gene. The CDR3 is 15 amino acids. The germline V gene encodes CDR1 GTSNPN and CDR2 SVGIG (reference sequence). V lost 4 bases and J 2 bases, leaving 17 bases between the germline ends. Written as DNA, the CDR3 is TGTGCCTGGAATGTGCAGGCCCTCCTCAACTATGGCTACACCTTC. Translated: CAWNVQALLNYGYTF. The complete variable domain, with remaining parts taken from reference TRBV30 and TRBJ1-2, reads SQTIHQWPATLVQPVGSPLSLECTVEGTSNPNLYWYRQAAGRGLQLLFYSVGIGQISSEVPQNLSASRPQDRQFILSSKKLLLSDSGFYLCAWNVQALLNYGYTFGSGTRLTVV.

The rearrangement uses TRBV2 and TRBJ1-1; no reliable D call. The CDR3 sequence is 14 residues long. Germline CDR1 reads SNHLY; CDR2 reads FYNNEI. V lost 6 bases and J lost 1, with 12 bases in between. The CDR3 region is CASRRTNGNTEAFF. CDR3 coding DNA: TGTGCCAGCAGACGGACTAACGGGAACACTGAAGCTTTCTTT.

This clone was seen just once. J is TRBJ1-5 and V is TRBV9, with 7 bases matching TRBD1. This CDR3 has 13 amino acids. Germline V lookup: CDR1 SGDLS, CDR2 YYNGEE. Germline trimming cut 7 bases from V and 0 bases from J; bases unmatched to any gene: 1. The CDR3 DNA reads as TGTGCCAGCGGGACAGATAGCAATCAGCCCCAGCATTTT. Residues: CASGTDSNQPQHF.

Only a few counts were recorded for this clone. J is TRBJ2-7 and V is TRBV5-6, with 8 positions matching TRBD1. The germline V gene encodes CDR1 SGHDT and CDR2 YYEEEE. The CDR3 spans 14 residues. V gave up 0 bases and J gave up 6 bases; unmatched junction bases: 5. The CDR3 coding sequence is TGTGCCAGCAGCTTGGACAACAGGGGGTCCGAGCAGTACTTC. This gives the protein CASSLDNRGSEQYF.

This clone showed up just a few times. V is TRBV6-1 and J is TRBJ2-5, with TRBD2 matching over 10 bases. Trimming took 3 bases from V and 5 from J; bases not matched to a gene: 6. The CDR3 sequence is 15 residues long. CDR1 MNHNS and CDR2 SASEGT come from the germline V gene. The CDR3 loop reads CASSEESGGAETQYF. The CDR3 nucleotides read TGTGCCAGCAGTGAGGAGAGCGGGGGGGCCGAGACCCAGTACTTC.

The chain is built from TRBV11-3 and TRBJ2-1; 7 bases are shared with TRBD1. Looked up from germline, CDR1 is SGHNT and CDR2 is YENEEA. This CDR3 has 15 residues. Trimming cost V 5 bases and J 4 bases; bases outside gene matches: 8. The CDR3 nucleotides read TGTGCCAGCAGCCCACGACAGGGCTCATACAATGAGCAGTTCTTC. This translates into CASSPRQGSYNEQFF.

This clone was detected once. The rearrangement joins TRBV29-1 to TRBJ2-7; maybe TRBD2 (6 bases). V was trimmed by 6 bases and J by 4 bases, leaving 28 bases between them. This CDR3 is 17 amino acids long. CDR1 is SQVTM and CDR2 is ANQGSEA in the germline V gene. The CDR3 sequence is CSVITSYGGIVGYEQYF. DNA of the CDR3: TGCAGCGTCATCACATCTTATGGGGGGATAGTAGGGTACGAGCAGTACTTC.

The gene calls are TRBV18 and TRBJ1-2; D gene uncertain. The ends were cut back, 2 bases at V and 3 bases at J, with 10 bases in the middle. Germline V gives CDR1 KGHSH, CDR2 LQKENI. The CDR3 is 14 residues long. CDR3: CASSPENSYYGYTF. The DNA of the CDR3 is TGTGCCAGCTCACCAGAGAACAGCTACTATGGCTACACCTTC.

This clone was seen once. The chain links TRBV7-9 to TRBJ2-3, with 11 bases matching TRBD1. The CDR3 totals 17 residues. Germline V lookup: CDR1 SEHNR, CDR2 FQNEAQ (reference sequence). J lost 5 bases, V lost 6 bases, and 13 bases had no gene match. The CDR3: CASSIGQGAEDRDTQYF. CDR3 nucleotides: TGTGCCAGCAGTATAGGACAGGGGGCAGAGGATCGAGATACGCAGTATTTT.

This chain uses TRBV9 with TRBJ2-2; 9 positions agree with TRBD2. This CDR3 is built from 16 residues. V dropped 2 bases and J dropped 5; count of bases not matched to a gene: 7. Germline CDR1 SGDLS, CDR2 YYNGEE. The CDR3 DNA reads TGTGCCAGCAGCGTCCGGGCGGGGGGGCGGACCGGGGAGCTGTTTTTT. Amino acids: CASSVRAGGRTGELFF.

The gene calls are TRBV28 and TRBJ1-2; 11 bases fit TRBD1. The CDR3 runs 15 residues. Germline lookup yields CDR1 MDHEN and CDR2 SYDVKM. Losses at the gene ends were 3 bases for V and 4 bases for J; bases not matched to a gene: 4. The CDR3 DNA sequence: TGTGCCAGCAGTTTTAGGACAGGGGGCGGCTATGGCTACACCTTC. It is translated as CASSFRTGGGYGYTF.

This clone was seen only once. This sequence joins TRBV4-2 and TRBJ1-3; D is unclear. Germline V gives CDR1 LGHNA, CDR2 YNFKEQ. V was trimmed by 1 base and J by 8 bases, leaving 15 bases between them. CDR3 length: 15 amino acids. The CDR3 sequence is CASSQVGVGVDTIYF. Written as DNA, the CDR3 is TGTGCCAGCAGCCAAGTCGGGGTCGGCGTAGACACCATATATTTT.

The CDR3 protein is CASSAGQGRNSPLHF. In DNA, the CDR3 is TGTGCCAGCAGTGCCGGACAGGGTAGGAATTCACCCCTCCACTTT. The V call is TRBV6-4, the J call TRBJ1-6; the match to TRBD1 covers 8 bases. The V and J ends lost 4 bases and 7 bases, in that order; junction bases with no gene match: 6. This CDR3 is 15 amino acids long. Germline-derived CDR1 and CDR2 are MRHNA and SNTAGT.

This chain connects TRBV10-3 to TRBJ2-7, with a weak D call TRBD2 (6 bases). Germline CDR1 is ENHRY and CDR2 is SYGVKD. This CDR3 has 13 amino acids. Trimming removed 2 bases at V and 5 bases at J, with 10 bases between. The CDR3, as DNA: TGTGCCATCAGTGAGACCACTAGCCACGAGCAGTACTTC. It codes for CAISETTSHEQYF.

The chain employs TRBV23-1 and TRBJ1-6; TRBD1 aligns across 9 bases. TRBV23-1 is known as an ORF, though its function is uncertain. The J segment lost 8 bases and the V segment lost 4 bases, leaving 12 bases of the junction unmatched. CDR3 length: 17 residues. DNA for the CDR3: TGCGCCAGCAGTCGCCCCGCCCCGGGACAGGGAGATTCACCCCTCCACTTT. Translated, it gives CASSRPAPGQGDSPLHF.

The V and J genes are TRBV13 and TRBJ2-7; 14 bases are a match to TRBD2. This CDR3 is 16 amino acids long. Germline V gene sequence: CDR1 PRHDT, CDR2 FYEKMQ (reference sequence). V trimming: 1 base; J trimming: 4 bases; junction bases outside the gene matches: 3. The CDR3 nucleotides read TGTGCCAGCAGCTTAGAAGGGACTAGCGGGAGATACGAGCAGTACTTC. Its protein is CASSLEGTSGRYEQYF.

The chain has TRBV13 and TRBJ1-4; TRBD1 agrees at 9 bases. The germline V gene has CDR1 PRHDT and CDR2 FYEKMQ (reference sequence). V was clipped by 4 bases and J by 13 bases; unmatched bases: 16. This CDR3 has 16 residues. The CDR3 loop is CASSSRLGQGTLGLFF. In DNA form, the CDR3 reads TGTGCCAGCAGCTCTCGCCTGGGACAGGGAACTCTCGGACTGTTTTTT.

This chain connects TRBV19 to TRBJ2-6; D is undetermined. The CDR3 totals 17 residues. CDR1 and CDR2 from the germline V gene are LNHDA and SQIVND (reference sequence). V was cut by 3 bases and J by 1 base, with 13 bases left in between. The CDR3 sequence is CASSMHFGRSGANVLTF. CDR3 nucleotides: TGTGCCAGTAGTATGCATTTTGGGCGGTCTGGGGCCAACGTCCTGACTTTC.